This entry concerns a single T cell receptor (beta chain). This CDR3 region has 15 residues. Germline CDR1 and CDR2: SGHVS and FQNEAQ. Trimming cost V 3 bases and J 4 bases, with 16 bases left between them. The data belong to a study of T cell responses to AZD1222 COVID-19 vaccine. The table came from immunoSEQ multiplex PCR; TCRdb's copy has only in-frame clones and leaves some out. The sample has roughly 97,000 clones, about nine tenths seen once. The rearrangement uses TRBV7-8 and TRBJ2-7; the D gene is possibly TRBD1 (6 bases). The sequence was obtained from an adult in good health. The sample here was peripheral blood, taken on day 0 of AZD1222 vaccination. For the CDR3, the DNA is TGTGCCAGCAGCTTCTTGGTGGGGGCGGATTACGAGCAGTACTTC. Encoded protein: CASSFLVGADYEQYF.